The T cell receptor beta chain described here comes from a study of T cell responses to AZD1222 COVID-19 vaccine. V lost 5 bases and J lost 3, with 13 bases in between. The germline CDR1 and CDR2 sequences are SGHTA and FQGNSA. The CDR3 runs to 14 residues. Libraries were prepared by immunoSEQ multiplex PCR; TCRdb keeps only in-frame clonotypes and omits some of them. The sample includes about 83,000 clones, approximately 87% of them seen just once. The chain uses TRBV7-2 and TRBJ2-5, with no clear D. This specimen consisted of peripheral blood, obtained on day 0 of MenACWY control vaccination. This clonotype was obtained from an adult in good health. For the CDR3, the DNA is TGTGCCAGCAGCCTCCGATCTGGGAAAGAGACCCAGTACTTC. Its protein is CASSLRSGKETQYF. Using reference TRBV7-2 and TRBJ2-5 for the parts outside the CDR3, the full variable domain is GAGVSQSPSNKVTEKGKDVELRCDPISGHTALYWYRQSLGQGLEFLIYFQGNSAPDKSGLPSDRFSAERTGGSVSTLTIQRTQQEDSAVYLCASSLRSGKETQYFGPGTRLLVL.